Following are 25 T cell receptor beta chains from one sample sequenced in a study of CD8+ T cells in alopecia areata. TCR sequencing used cDNA made by reverse transcription of extracted RNA. Method: immunoSEQ multiplex PCR; TCRdb's copy keeps in-frame clones and lacks some. This sample has 95,000 to 110,000 clones, with 84% found just once. Treatment given: oral pan-JAK inhibitor, 5-10 mg twice daily. Sequenced here: CD8+ T cells sorted from blood, sampled at week 24, from a patient treated with tofacitinib. The receptor source for this set is a human donor with alopecia areata.

J is TRBJ2-7 and V is TRBV6-5; D is uncertain. Deletions cut 3 bases from V and 0 bases from J, with 9 bases between. Germline CDR1 is MNHEY and CDR2 is SVGAGI. The CDR3 is made up of 14 amino acids. CDR3 amino acids: CASSYFKSSYEQYF. CDR3 DNA: TGTGCCAGCAGTTATTTTAAAAGCTCCTACGAGCAGTACTTC.

The chain combines TRBV5-1 with TRBJ1-1; tentatively, D is TRBD1 (5 bases). The CDR3 has 14 amino acids. V lost 2 bases and J 3 bases, leaving 11 bases between the germline ends. Germline CDR1 and CDR2: SGHRS and YFSETQ. This CDR3 reads CASSLSGGDTEAFF. The DNA of the CDR3 is TGCGCCAGCAGCTTAAGCGGGGGGGACACTGAAGCTTTCTTT.

Here the CDR3 reads CASSLASSQETQYF. The CDR3, as DNA: TGTGCCAGCAGCTTAGCGTCTTCGCAAGAGACCCAGTACTTC. V is TRBV7-9 and J is TRBJ2-5, with D uncertain. The CDR3 consists of 14 residues. Trimming cost V 0 bases and J 2 bases, with 7 bases left between them. Germline CDR1 and CDR2: SEHNR and FQNEAQ (reference sequence).

V is TRBV2 and J is TRBJ2-1; 10 bases line up with TRBD2. This CDR3 comprises 16 residues. Trimming removed 3 bases from V and 3 bases from J; junction bases left unmatched: 5. Germline V gives CDR1 SNHLY, CDR2 FYNNEI. This CDR3 is CASSELAGAIYNEQFF. The CDR3 region has the DNA TGTGCCAGCAGTGAGCTAGCGGGGGCCATCTACAATGAGCAGTTCTTC. The entire variable domain, with the rest obtained from reference TRBV2 and TRBJ2-1, is as follows: EPEVTQTPSHQVTQMGQEVILRCVPISNHLYFYWYRQILGQKVEFLVSFYNNEISEKSEIFDDQFSVERPDGSNFTLKIRSTKLEDSAMYFCASSELAGAIYNEQFFGPGTRLTVL.

CDR3 region: CASSPSGGAAETQYF. DNA of the CDR3: TGCGCCAGCAGCCCCAGCGGGGGGGCCGCAGAGACCCAGTACTTC. This chain joins TRBV4-1 and TRBJ2-5, with TRBD2 matching over 10 bases. Looked up from germline, CDR1 is MGHRA and CDR2 is YSYEKL. V lost 4 bases to trimming and J lost 4 bases; unmatched junction nucleotides: 6. This CDR3 is built from 15 residues.

On this clone itself: At one boundary the junction diverges from the germline segment, which might be a read error. V is TRBV27 and J is TRBJ2-2; 11 bases are shared with TRBD2. The CDR3 covers 18 residues. CDR1 is MNHEY and CDR2 is SMNVEV in the germline V gene (reference sequence). This CDR3 reads CASSLALLTSGATGELSF. The CDR3 DNA follows: TGTGCCAGCAGTTTAGCCCTCCTGACTAGCGGGGCGACCGGGGAGCTGTCTTTT.

This clone has more than one count but fewer than ten. V and J are TRBV7-2 and TRBJ2-7, with 9 bases that match TRBD1. CDR3 length equals 15 residues. In germline, CDR1 is SGHTA, CDR2 FQGNSA. J gave up 7 bases and V 1 base, and 8 bases lay outside the gene matches. The CDR3 protein is CASSLEYRGRREQYF. The CDR3 DNA sequence: TGTGCCAGCAGCTTAGAGTACAGGGGGCGACGGGAGCAGTACTTC.

The chain employs TRBV30 and TRBJ1-2, with 7 bases identical to TRBD1. Germline CDR1 is GTSNPN and CDR2 is SVGIG (reference sequence). V gave up 4 bases and J gave up 0 bases; unmatched junction bases: 17. The CDR3 runs 18 residues. The CDR3 region is CAWTSPRTGVSANYGYTF. In nucleotides, the CDR3 is TGTGCCTGGACATCTCCCAGGACAGGCGTATCGGCTAACTATGGCTACACCTTC.

The chain uses TRBV27 and TRBJ2-7; no clear D. Germline assignment: CDR1 MNHEY and CDR2 SMNVEV (reference sequence). The CDR3 contains 14 residues. The V end lost 2 bases, the J end lost 1 base, and 9 bases lay between the germline ends. The DNA of the CDR3 is TGTGCCAGCAGTTTACTCCCCAGGTCCTACGAGCAGTACTTC. Translating it yields CASSLLPRSYEQYF.

A single count supports this clone. This chain links TRBV7-8 with TRBJ1-1; D ambiguous. CDR3 length: 16 amino acids. Per the germline V gene, CDR1 is SGHVS and CDR2 is FQNEAQ. Trimming left V 2 bases short and J 3 bases short, with 16 bases between. CDR3 in amino acids: CASSLYTRADDTEAFF. CDR3 nucleotide sequence: TGTGCCAGCAGCTTATACACGAGGGCGGATGACACTGAAGCTTTCTTT.

This clone has just a few counts. The chain recombines TRBV9 with TRBJ2-7; D might be TRBD1 or TRBD2, each matching 6 bases. This CDR3 comprises 16 residues. CDR1 and CDR2 from the germline V gene are SGDLS and YYNGEE. Trimming removed 0 bases from V and 2 bases from J, with 15 bases in between. CDR3 amino acids: CASSVGSGDTAYEQYF. CDR3 DNA: TGTGCCAGCAGCGTAGGTTCGGGGGACACAGCCTACGAGCAGTACTTC.

The chain links TRBV7-9 to TRBJ1-1; D not certain. The CDR3 extends over 13 amino acids. Looked up from germline, CDR1 is SEHNR and CDR2 is FQNEAQ (reference sequence). V was shortened by 10 bases and J by 4 bases, with 16 bases between the two germline ends. The CDR3 here is CANIGLAGTEAFF. The CDR3 DNA is TGTGCCAACATCGGACTGGCGGGCACTGAAGCTTTCTTT.

There are a few counts of this clone. This sequence joins TRBV7-9 and TRBJ2-3; D not certain. V was clipped by 7 bases and J by 6 bases, with 11 bases between them. The CDR3 contains 12 residues. Germline-derived CDR1 and CDR2 are SEHNR and FQNEAQ (reference sequence). In nucleotides, the CDR3 is TGTGCCAGCACCACTTACCCCGATACGCAGTATTTT. This gives the protein CASTTYPDTQYF.

The V and J genes are TRBV2 and TRBJ2-1, with 7 positions matching TRBD2. Germline-derived CDR1 and CDR2 are SNHLY and FYNNEI. The CDR3 is 15 residues long. J lost 6 bases, V lost 8 bases, and 13 bases had no gene match. CDR3: CASDTLEVAGNEQFF. In DNA, the CDR3 is TGTGCCAGCGATACTCTAGAGGTAGCGGGCAATGAGCAGTTCTTC.

V usage is TRBV4-1 and J usage is TRBJ2-1; weak D call: TRBD1 (9 bases). With 0 bases removed from V and 6 bases from J, the gap between germline ends came to 15 bases. CDR1 is MGHRA and CDR2 is YSYEKL in the germline V gene. This CDR3 has 16 residues. The CDR3 spells CASSQDSGTGFNEQFF. DNA for the CDR3: TGCGCCAGCAGCCAAGATAGCGGGACAGGGTTCAATGAGCAGTTCTTC.

This chain links TRBV4-1 with TRBJ1-4; maybe TRBD1 (5 bases). Trimming stripped 2 bases from V and 4 bases from J, with 14 bases between. The CDR3 sequence is 16 residues long. Germline lookup yields CDR1 MGHRA and CDR2 YSYEKL. The CDR3 DNA follows: TGCGCCAGCAGCCAATTACCGGGACGGCGTAATGAAAAACTGTTTTTT. Its protein product is CASSQLPGRRNEKLFF.

The V gene is TRBV7-8, the J gene TRBJ1-2; D is perhaps TRBD1 (5 bases). V shed 5 bases and J shed 0 bases, with 13 bases lying between them. This CDR3 comprises 15 residues. Germline V gene data show CDR1 as SGHVS and CDR2 as FQNEAQ. The CDR3 nucleotides are TGTGCCAGCAGCGCCACGGCAGGGACTAACTATGGCTACACCTTC. Translating it yields CASSATAGTNYGYTF. Complete variable domain (other parts from reference TRBV7-8 and TRBJ1-2): GAGVSQSPRYKVAKRGQDVALRCDPISGHVSLFWYQQALGQGPEFLTYFQNEAQLDKSGLPSDRFFAERPEGSVSTLKIQRTQQEDSAVYLCASSATAGTNYGYTFGSGTRLTVV.

The chain combines TRBV11-2 with TRBJ2-7, with TRBD2 matching over 9 bases. Germline V gives CDR1 SGHAT, CDR2 FQNNGV. The V gene end was trimmed by 3 bases and the J gene end by 2 bases; junction bases not matched to a gene: 5. CDR3 length: 15 amino acids. The DNA for the CDR3 is TGTGCCAGCAGCTTTGCTAGCGGGGACCCCTACGAGCAGTACTTC. This encodes CASSFASGDPYEQYF.

The chain joins TRBV6-9 to TRBJ2-3, with 11 positions matching TRBD1. The CDR3 loop spans 15 amino acids. Trimming took 7 bases from V and 2 from J; bases not matched to a gene: 5. Germline V gives CDR1 MNHGY, CDR2 SVAAGI. The CDR3 sequence: CASTLGQGDTDTQYF. The CDR3 region has the DNA TGTGCCAGCACCCTGGGACAGGGGGACACAGATACGCAGTATTTT.

The V and J genes are TRBV27 and TRBJ2-7, with 7 bases identical to TRBD2. Germline V gene lookup returns CDR1 MNHEY and CDR2 SMNVEV (reference sequence). The CDR3 is 14 residues long. The ends lost 1 base at V and 1 base at J; junction bases unmatched: 1. In DNA, the CDR3 is TGTGCCAGCAGTTTATACGGGGGGTCCTACGAGCAGTACTTC. It translates to CASSLYGGSYEQYF.

This chain links TRBV18 with TRBJ2-7; D may be TRBD2 (5 bases). Germline V CDR1 and CDR2: KGHSH, LQKENI. V lost 6 bases to trimming and J lost 3 bases, with 9 bases between them. The CDR3 runs 12 residues. The CDR3 DNA sequence: TGTGCCAGCTCCCCGGGGAACTACGAGCAGTACTTC. Its translation: CASSPGNYEQYF.

This chain links TRBV7-8 with TRBJ2-1; D is unresolved. CDR1 and CDR2 (germline): SGHVS, FQNEAQ. The CDR3 sequence is 17 residues long. Trimming shortened V by 0 bases and J by 0 bases, and 12 bases separated the two germline ends. CDR3 residues: CASSLAPPRSSYNEQFF. The CDR3 DNA sequence: TGTGCCAGCAGCTTAGCGCCTCCGAGGAGCTCCTACAATGAGCAGTTCTTC.

The J gene is TRBJ2-1, the V gene TRBV29-1; 7 bases are shared with TRBD2. Germline V gene data show CDR1 as SQVTM and CDR2 as ANQGSEA. This CDR3 spans 13 amino acids. Trimming removed 1 base from V and 4 bases from J; junction bases left unmatched: 1. The CDR3 is CSVEGLAYNEQFF. In DNA, the CDR3 is TGCAGCGTTGAAGGACTAGCTTACAATGAGCAGTTCTTC.

This clone was observed a single time. The rearrangement joins TRBV7-2 to TRBJ2-7; 10 nucleotides match TRBD2. CDR1 is SGHTA, CDR2 FQGNSA, per germline. The J segment lost 6 bases and the V segment lost 5 bases, leaving 7 bases of the junction unmatched. CDR3 length equals 14 residues. Here the CDR3 reads CASSTGLAFGEQYF. Here the CDR3 DNA reads TGTGCCAGCAGCACGGGACTAGCGTTCGGCGAGCAGTACTTC.

The chain couples TRBV2 to TRBJ2-1; D gene ambiguous. This CDR3 is built from 12 residues. Germline V CDR1 and CDR2: SNHLY, FYNNEI. Trimming took 7 bases from V and 9 from J, leaving 13 bases between them. Written as DNA, the CDR3 is TGTGCCAGCATAGAATGGCGAGGTGAGCAGTTCTTC. Translating it yields CASIEWRGEQFF. Complete variable domain (other parts from reference TRBV2 and TRBJ2-1): EPEVTQTPSHQVTQMGQEVILRCVPISNHLYFYWYRQILGQKVEFLVSFYNNEISEKSEIFDDQFSVERPDGSNFTLKIRSTKLEDSAMYFCASIEWRGEQFFGPGTRLTVL.